The 22 T cell receptor beta chains below come from one sample, sequenced in a study of blood T cell repertoires in COVID-19. Sequencing was performed with immunoSEQ multiplex PCR; in TCRdb, only in-frame clones are kept and a portion is missing. The sample records around 15,000 clones, approximately 85% being singletons. What was sequenced was peripheral blood. These receptors were collected from a man between 65 and 85 years old in a cohort sampled during active COVID-19.

This clone was counted a few times. The genes are TRBV2 and TRBJ2-7; 8 bases map to TRBD1. The CDR3 runs to 13 residues. Per germline, CDR1 SNHLY and CDR2 FYNNEI. The V and J ends lost 11 bases and 6 bases, in that order; junction bases with no gene match: 12. The CDR3 nucleotides read TGTGCCGGTGGACAGGGTAACGTCGGCGAGCAGTACTTC. This sequence encodes CAGGQGNVGEQYF.

The chain employs TRBV2 and TRBJ2-3; 8 bases line up with TRBD2. Germline values: CDR1 SNHLY, CDR2 FYNNEI. The CDR3 spans 15 residues. With 4 bases clipped from V and 4 bases from J, the junction kept 7 bases outside the gene matches. The CDR3 spells CASSVLRGDSDTQYF. The CDR3 bases are TGTGCCAGCAGTGTTTTGCGGGGGGATTCAGATACGCAGTATTTT.

The CDR3: CASSLATSTYEQYF. CDR3 DNA: TGTGCCAGCAGCTTAGCGACTAGCACCTACGAGCAGTACTTC. This chain links TRBV7-2 with TRBJ2-7, with 7 bases fitting TRBD2. Germline values: CDR1 SGHTA, CDR2 FQGNSA. J was trimmed by 2 bases and V by 0 bases; bases with no gene match: 1. CDR3 length: 14 residues.

The genes are TRBV11-1 and TRBJ2-7, with 7 bases that match TRBD1. This CDR3 is built from 15 residues. V gave up 6 bases and J gave up 1 base; unmatched junction bases: 9. Germline V CDR1 and CDR2: SGHAT, FQDESV (reference sequence). The CDR3 sequence is CASSWGQPSSYEQYF. CDR3 in DNA: TGTGCCAGCAGTTGGGGACAGCCTTCGTCCTACGAGCAGTACTTC.

The V gene is TRBV7-2, the J gene TRBJ2-7; 7 bases align to TRBD1. The germline CDR1 and CDR2 sequences are SGHTA and FQGNSA. J was trimmed by 3 bases and V by 3 bases; bases with no gene match: 2. The CDR3 is 13 amino acids. CDR3 nucleotide sequence: TGTGCCAGCAGCTTTGGGACAGACTACGAGCAGTACTTC. Its translation: CASSFGTDYEQYF.

J is TRBJ1-3 and V is TRBV6-5, with 10 bases that match TRBD1. V trimming: 5 bases; J trimming: 11 bases; junction bases outside the gene matches: 12. This CDR3 is built from 15 residues. Germline V gives CDR1 MNHEY, CDR2 SVGAGI. This chain's CDR3 is CASSTRDRGPFAIYF. CDR3 nucleotide sequence: TGTGCCAGCAGTACACGGGACAGGGGTCCGTTCGCCATATATTTT.

The chain combines TRBV21-1 with TRBJ2-7; the D segment call TRBD2 is taken from the table without a DNA check. TRBV21-1 is labeled a pseudogene. This CDR3 is built from 18 residues. This CDR3 is CASSKVGRETGFSYEQYF. The CDR3 DNA is TGTGCCAGCAGCAAAGTCGGGAGGGAGACGGGCTTCTCCTACGAGCAGTACTTC.

V and J are TRBV19 and TRBJ2-7, with TRBD1 matching over 11 bases. The CDR3 runs 13 residues. CDR1 is LNHDA, CDR2 SQIVND, per germline (reference sequence). Trimming at V came to 6 bases and at J to 4 bases, leaving 2 bases not matched to a gene. For the CDR3, the DNA is TGTGCCAGTAGAGGGACAGGGGGATACGAGCAGTACTTC. Encoded protein: CASRGTGGYEQYF.

The gene calls are TRBV6-4 and TRBJ2-3; possibly TRBD2 for D (7 bases). Germline V lookup: CDR1 MRHNA, CDR2 SNTAGT. V lost 6 bases and J 5 bases, leaving 27 bases between the germline ends. The CDR3 covers 18 residues. CDR3 nucleotide sequence: TGTGCCAGCAGACGCCAGGGAGCGGGACTGGGGGCAGGAGATACGCAGTATTTT. Its protein is CASRRQGAGLGAGDTQYF.

The rearrangement links TRBV9 to TRBJ1-1; tentatively, D is TRBD1 (5 bases). The CDR3 sequence is 14 residues long. V lost 6 bases, J lost 6 bases, and 18 bases lay in between. Per the germline V gene, CDR1 is SGDLS and CDR2 is YYNGEE. The CDR3 bases are TGTGCCAGCAACCAGGGCGGGGGGGACGCTGAAGCTTTCTTT. This codes for CASNQGGGDAEAFF. Full variable domain (missing parts from reference TRBV9 and TRBJ1-1): DSGVTQTPKHLITATGQRVTLRCSPRSGDLSVYWYQQSLDQGLQFLIQYYNGEERAKGNILERFSAQQFPDLHSELNLSSLELGDSALYFCASNQGGGDAEAFFGQGTRLTVV.

This clone turned up a few times. The chain combines TRBV7-3 with TRBJ1-6; 7 nucleotides align to TRBD1. Trimming took 2 bases from V and 6 from J; bases not matched to a gene: 4. The CDR3 loop spans 15 amino acids. The germline V gene has CDR1 SGHTA and CDR2 FQGTGA. The CDR3 DNA is TGTGCCAGCAGCTTACTAGGGGGCGTTAATTCACCCCTCCACTTT. Protein: CASSLLGGVNSPLHF.

The chain links TRBV7-9 to TRBJ2-2; possibly TRBD1 for D (6 bases). CDR3 length: 15 residues. CDR1 and CDR2 (germline): SEHNR, FQNEAQ (reference sequence). Trimming shortened V by 2 bases and J by 2 bases, and 9 bases separated the two germline ends. The CDR3 is CASSLPGVNTGELFF. The CDR3 coding sequence is TGTGCCAGCAGCTTACCAGGGGTAAACACCGGGGAGCTGTTTTTT.

V gene TRBV4-1 combines with J gene TRBJ2-3; TRBD1 is a possible D gene (5 bases). V dropped 2 bases and J dropped 2 bases, with 11 bases sitting between them. This CDR3 has 15 residues. Germline V lookup: CDR1 MGHRA, CDR2 YSYEKL. This CDR3 is CASSQNQGNTDTQYF. In nucleotides, the CDR3 is TGCGCCAGCAGCCAAAATCAGGGCAACACAGATACGCAGTATTTT.

The V gene is TRBV6-5, the J gene TRBJ2-1; the match to TRBD1 covers 9 bases. Trimming cost V 6 bases and J 8 bases; bases outside gene matches: 11. The CDR3 consists of 15 residues. Looked up from germline, CDR1 is MNHEY and CDR2 is SVGAGI. The CDR3 region has the DNA TGTGCCAGCAGGAGAGGGACAGGGATGGCGTATGAGCAGTTCTTC. Translating gives CASRRGTGMAYEQFF.

The CDR3 DNA reads as TGTGCCAGCAGTCGGTCGGGATCGGGCACTAATGAAAAACTGTTTTTT. This gives the protein CASSRSGSGTNEKLFF. The chain combines TRBV25-1 with TRBJ1-4; no clear D. Trimming pared 5 bases from V and 2 bases from J, leaving 15 bases between. The CDR3 runs to 16 residues. Germline V CDR1 and CDR2: MGHDK, SYGVNS.

DNA of the CDR3: TGTGCCAGTAGTGAGATTAGCGGGGATACGCAGTATTTT. It translates to CASSEISGDTQYF. The chain employs TRBV19 and TRBJ2-3; 7 bases match TRBD2. Trimming cost V 5 bases and J 6 bases; bases outside gene matches: 5. The germline V gene encodes CDR1 LNHDA and CDR2 SQIVND (reference sequence). This CDR3 spans 13 amino acids.

This clone qualifies as medium-sized (0.01 to 0.1%). The gene calls are TRBV28 and TRBJ2-1; 10 bases are a match to TRBD2. Trimming at V came to 7 bases and at J to 6 bases, leaving 6 bases not matched to a gene. The CDR3 length is 14 residues. Germline assignment: CDR1 MDHEN and CDR2 SYDVKM. In DNA form, the CDR3 reads TGTGCCAGCATTTGGACTAGCGGATTCAATGAGCAGTTCTTC. Protein sequence: CASIWTSGFNEQFF.

In this sample, this clone turned up a few times. This sequence joins TRBV6-5 and TRBJ2-7; a possible D gene is TRBD1 (6 bases). V was shortened by 7 bases and J by 11 bases, with 12 bases between the two germline ends. Germline lookup yields CDR1 MNHEY and CDR2 SVGAGI. The CDR3 consists of 10 residues. In DNA, the CDR3 is TGTGCCAGCAAAAGGAACAGGGAGTACTTC. Its translation: CASKRNREYF.

The chain has TRBV2 and TRBJ1-5, with 10 bases matching TRBD1. The germline V gene has CDR1 SNHLY and CDR2 FYNNEI. The CDR3 spans 15 residues. The V segment lost 4 bases and the J segment 3 bases; nucleotides outside the gene matches: 3. CDR3 loop: CASSGDRGYNQPQHF. CDR3 bases: TGTGCCAGCAGTGGGGACAGGGGATACAATCAGCCCCAGCATTTT. Complete variable domain (other parts from reference TRBV2 and TRBJ1-5): EPEVTQTPSHQVTQMGQEVILRCVPISNHLYFYWYRQILGQKVEFLVSFYNNEISEKSEIFDDQFSVERPDGSNFTLKIRSTKLEDSAMYFCASSGDRGYNQPQHFGDGTRLSIL.

The V and J genes are TRBV19 and TRBJ2-1; 12 bases map to TRBD2. This CDR3 is 16 amino acids long. V dropped 6 bases and J dropped 5; count of bases not matched to a gene: 8. CDR1 LNHDA and CDR2 SQIVND come from the germline V gene (reference sequence). The CDR3 DNA reads TGTGCCAGTAGCAGCCTAGCGGGGGGGGGAGACAATGAGCAGTTCTTC. It is translated as CASSSLAGGGDNEQFF.

The chain joins TRBV29-1 to TRBJ1-3; D perhaps matches TRBD1 (6 bases). Germline V lookup: CDR1 SQVTM, CDR2 ANQGSEA. The CDR3 has 12 amino acids. With 6 bases removed from V and 4 bases from J, the gap between germline ends came to 10 bases. CDR3 in DNA: TGCAGCGTCAGGGGTGCCGGAAACACCATATATTTT. The encoded protein is CSVRGAGNTIYF.

This chain joins TRBV6-1 and TRBJ1-2, with 8 bases fitting TRBD1. V trimming: 1 base; J trimming: 6 bases; junction bases outside the gene matches: 10. This CDR3 has 16 amino acids. Germline CDR1 reads MNHNS; CDR2 reads SASEGT. For the CDR3, the DNA is TGTGCCAGCAGTGAAGTAACAGGGGGGAGAAGGGATGGCTACACCTTC. Translated, it gives CASSEVTGGRRDGYTF.